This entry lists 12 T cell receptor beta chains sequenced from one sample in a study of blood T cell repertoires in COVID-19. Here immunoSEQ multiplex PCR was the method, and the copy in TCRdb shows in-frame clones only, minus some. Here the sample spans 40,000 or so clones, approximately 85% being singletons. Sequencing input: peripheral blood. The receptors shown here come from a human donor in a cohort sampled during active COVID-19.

The CDR3 DNA reads TGCGCCAGCAGCTTGGCCCCTAGCCTGGCCTACGAGCAGTACTTC. It yields the protein CASSLAPSLAYEQYF. This chain connects TRBV5-1 to TRBJ2-7; TRBD2 might be the D (5 bases). The CDR3 extends over 15 amino acids. CDR1 and CDR2 from the germline V gene are SGHRS and YFSETQ. Trimming removed 0 bases from V and 2 bases from J, with 12 bases in between.

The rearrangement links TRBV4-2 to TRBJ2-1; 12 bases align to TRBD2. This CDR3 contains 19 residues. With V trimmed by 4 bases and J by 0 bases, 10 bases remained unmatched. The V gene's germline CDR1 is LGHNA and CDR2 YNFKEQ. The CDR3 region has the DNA TGTGCCAGCAGCCCCCAACTAGCGGGGGGTAGCATCTCCTACAATGAGCAGTTCTTC. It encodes CASSPQLAGGSISYNEQFF.

DNA of the CDR3: TGTGCCAGCAGCCGAGGGACTGAAGCTTTCTTT. It specifies CASSRGTEAFF. V is TRBV3-1 (or the pseudogene TRBV3-2) and J is TRBJ1-1; D unclear. CDR3 length: 11 residues. V lost 4 bases and J 5 bases, leaving 5 bases between the germline ends. CDR1 and CDR2 from the germline V gene are LGHDT and YNNKEL (reference sequence).

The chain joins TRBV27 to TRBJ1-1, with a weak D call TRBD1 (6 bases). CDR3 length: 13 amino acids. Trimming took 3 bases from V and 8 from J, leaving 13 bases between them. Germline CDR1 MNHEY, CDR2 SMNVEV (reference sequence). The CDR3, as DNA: TGTGCCAGCAGTTTCCTACAGGGCGTCGAAGCTTTCTTT. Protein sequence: CASSFLQGVEAFF.

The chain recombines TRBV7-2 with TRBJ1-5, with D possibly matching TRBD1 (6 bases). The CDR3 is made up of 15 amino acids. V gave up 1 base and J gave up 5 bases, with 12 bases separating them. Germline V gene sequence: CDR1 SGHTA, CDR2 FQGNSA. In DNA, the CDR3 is TGTGCCAGCAGCTTAGTGTCCAGGGGCCATCAGCCCCAGCATTTT. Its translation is CASSLVSRGHQPQHF.

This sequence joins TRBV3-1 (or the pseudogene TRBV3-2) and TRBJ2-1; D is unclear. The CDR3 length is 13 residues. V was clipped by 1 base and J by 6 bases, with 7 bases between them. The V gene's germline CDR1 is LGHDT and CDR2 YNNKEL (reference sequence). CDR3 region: CASSQGLINEQFF. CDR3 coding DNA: TGTGCCAGCAGCCAAGGACTGATCAATGAGCAGTTCTTC.

DNA of the CDR3: TGTGCCAGCAGCGGGACAGGGGTCGGCTACACCTTC. It codes for CASSGTGVGYTF. The chain combines TRBV6-5 with TRBJ1-2; TRBD1 matches 10 bases. This CDR3 region has 12 residues. CDR1 is MNHEY and CDR2 is SVGAGI in the germline V gene. J lost 8 bases, V lost 6 bases, and 3 bases had no gene match.

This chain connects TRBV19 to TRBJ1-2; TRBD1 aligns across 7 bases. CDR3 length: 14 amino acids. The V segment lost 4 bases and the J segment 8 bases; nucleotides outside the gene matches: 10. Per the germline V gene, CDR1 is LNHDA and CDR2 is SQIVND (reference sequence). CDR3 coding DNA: TGTGCCAGTAGTAACCCAGAGACAGGGTCCGGCTACACCTTC. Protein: CASSNPETGSGYTF.

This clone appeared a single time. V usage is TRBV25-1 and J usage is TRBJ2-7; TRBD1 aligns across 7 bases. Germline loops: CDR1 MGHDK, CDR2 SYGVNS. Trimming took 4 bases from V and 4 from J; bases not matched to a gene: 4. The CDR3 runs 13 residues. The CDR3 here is CASSGQGYYEQYF. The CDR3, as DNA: TGTGCCAGCAGTGGACAGGGTTATTACGAGCAGTACTTC.

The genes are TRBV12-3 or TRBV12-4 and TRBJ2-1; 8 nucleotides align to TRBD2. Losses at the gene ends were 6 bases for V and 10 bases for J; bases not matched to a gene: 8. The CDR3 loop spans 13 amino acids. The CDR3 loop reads CASSPGGFGEQFF. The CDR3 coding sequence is TGTGCCAGCAGCCCGGGGGGGTTTGGGGAGCAGTTCTTC.

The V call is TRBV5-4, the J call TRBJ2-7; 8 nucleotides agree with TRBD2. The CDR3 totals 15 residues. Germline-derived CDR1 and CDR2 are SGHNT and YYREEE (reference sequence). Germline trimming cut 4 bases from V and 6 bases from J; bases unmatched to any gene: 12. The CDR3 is CASSLGGGLKGEQYF. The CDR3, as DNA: TGTGCCAGCAGCCTCGGGGGGGGGCTGAAGGGCGAGCAGTACTTC.

The CDR3 loop reads CASSKASGEYNEQFF. CDR3 nucleotides: TGTGCCAGCAGTAAAGCTAGCGGGGAATACAATGAGCAGTTCTTC. The rearrangement links TRBV6-2 or TRBV6-3 to TRBJ2-1, with TRBD2 matching 9 bases. CDR3 size: 15 residues. From germline, CDR1 is MNHEY and CDR2 SVGEGT. V shed 5 bases and J 4 bases; nucleotides not matched to a gene: 6.